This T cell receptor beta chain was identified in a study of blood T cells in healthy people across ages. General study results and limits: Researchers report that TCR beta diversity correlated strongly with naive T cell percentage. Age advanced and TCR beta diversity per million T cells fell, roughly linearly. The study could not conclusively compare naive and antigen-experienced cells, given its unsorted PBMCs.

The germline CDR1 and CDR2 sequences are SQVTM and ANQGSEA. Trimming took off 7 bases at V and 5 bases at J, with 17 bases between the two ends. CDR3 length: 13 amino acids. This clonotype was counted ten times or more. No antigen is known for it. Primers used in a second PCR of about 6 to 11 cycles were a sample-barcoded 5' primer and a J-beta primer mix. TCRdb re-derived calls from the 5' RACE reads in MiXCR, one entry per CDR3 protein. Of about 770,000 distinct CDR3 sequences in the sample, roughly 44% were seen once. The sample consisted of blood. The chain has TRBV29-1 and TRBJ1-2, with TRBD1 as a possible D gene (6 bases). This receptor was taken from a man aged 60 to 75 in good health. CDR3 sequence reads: CSARTGQAYGYTF. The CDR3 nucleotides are TGCAGCGCCAGAACGGGACAAGCGTATGGCTACACCTTC.